The clone carrying this T cell receptor beta chain was recorded a few times. Its antigen is not identified. The germline CDR1 and CDR2 sequences are MDHEN and SYDVKM. This CDR3 has 16 residues. V lost 7 bases and J lost 6; bases outside the gene matches: 14. This sample was taken from a study of identical twins. Overall study results and limits: Abundant beta clonotypes from cord blood had fewer insertions, unlike memory repertoires, which showed none. Twins shared out-of-frame alpha sequences with excess low generation probability.

TCRdb used MiXCR to reprocess the 5' RACE reads, holding one entry per CDR3 protein. The sample shows about 220,000 distinct CDR3 sequences, under 10% of them seen only once. The sample also formed part of further work on yellow fever vaccine responses in identical twins.

Material: memory (CD45RO+) T cells sorted from blood. J is TRBJ2-4 and V is TRBV28, with 8 bases identical to TRBD1. The clonotype originates from a woman younger than 30 in good health. The chain's CDR3 is CASTANSRGRGNIQYF. The CDR3 nucleotides are TGTGCCAGCACAGCCAATTCCAGGGGGCGGGGAAACATTCAGTACTTC.